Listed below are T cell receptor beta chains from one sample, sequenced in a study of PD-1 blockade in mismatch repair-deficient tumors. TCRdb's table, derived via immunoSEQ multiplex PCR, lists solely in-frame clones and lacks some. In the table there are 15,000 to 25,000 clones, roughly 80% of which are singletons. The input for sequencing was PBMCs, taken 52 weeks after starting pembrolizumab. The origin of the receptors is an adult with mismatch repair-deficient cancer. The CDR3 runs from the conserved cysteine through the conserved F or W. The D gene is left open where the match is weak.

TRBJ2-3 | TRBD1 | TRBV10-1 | CASRSGTGGDTQYF | TGCGCCAGCCGCTCTGGGACAGGGGGAGATACGCAGTATTTT
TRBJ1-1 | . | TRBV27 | CASSGGRTEAFF | TGTGCCAGCTCCGGGGGGAGGACTGAAGCTTTCTTT
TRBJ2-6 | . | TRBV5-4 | CASSLQTPGANVLTF | TGTGCCAGCAGCTTGCAGACTCCTGGGGCCAACGTCCTGACTTTC
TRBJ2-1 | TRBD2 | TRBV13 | CASSARLAEAYNEQFF | TGTGCCAGCAGCGCGAGACTAGCGGAGGCTTACAATGAGCAGTTCTTC
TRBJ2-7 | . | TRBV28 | CASSFRGSEQYF | TGTGCCAGCAGTTTCAGGGGTAGCGAGCAGTACTTC
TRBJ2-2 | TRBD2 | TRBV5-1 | CASSLELAGNTGELFF | TGCGCCAGCAGCTTGGAACTAGCGGGGAACACCGGGGAGCTGTTTTTT
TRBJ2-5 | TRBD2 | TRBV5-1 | CASSREGVWETQYF | TGCGCCAGCAGCCGGGAGGGGGTCTGGGAGACCCAGTACTTC
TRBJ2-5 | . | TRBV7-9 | CASSQTVQETQYF | TGTGCCAGCAGTCAGACAGTTCAAGAGACCCAGTACTTC
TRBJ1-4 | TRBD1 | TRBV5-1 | CASSLVPGQGLGSFF | TGCGCCAGCAGCTTAGTTCCGGGACAGGGCCTCGGATCGTTTTTT
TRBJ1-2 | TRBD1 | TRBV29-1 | CSAQAQGGSYGYTF | TGCAGCGCCCAGGCGCAGGGGGGCTCCTATGGCTACACCTTC